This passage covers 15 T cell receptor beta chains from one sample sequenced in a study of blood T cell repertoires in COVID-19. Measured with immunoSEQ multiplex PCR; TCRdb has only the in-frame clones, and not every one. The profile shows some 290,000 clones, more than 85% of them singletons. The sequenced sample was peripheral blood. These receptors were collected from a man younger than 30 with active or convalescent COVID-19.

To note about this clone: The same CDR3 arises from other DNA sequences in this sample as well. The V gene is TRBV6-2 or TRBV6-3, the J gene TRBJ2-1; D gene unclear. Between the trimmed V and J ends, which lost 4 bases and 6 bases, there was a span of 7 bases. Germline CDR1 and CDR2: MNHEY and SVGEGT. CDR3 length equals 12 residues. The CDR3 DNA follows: TGTGCCAGCAGTTCATCAGGCAATGAGCAGTTCTTC. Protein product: CASSSSGNEQFF.

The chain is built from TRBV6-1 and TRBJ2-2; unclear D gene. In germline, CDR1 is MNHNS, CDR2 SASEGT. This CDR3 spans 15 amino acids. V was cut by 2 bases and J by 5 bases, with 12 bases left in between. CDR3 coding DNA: TGTGCCAGCAGTGAACCCACCAGGCAAACCGGGGAGCTGTTTTTT. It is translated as CASSEPTRQTGELFF.

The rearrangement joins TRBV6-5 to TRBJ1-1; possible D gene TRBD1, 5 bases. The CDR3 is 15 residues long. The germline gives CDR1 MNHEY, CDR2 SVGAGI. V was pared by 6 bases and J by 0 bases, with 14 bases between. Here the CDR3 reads CASRPSGLMNTEAFF. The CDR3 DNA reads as TGTGCCAGCAGACCATCAGGGCTAATGAACACTGAAGCTTTCTTT.

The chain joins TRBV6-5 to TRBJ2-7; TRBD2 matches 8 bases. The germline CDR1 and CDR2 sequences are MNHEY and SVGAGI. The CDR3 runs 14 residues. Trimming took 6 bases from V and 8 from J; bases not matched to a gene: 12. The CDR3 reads CASRSATAGDQQYF. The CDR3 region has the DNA TGTGCCAGCAGATCGGCAACAGCGGGGGATCAGCAGTACTTC.

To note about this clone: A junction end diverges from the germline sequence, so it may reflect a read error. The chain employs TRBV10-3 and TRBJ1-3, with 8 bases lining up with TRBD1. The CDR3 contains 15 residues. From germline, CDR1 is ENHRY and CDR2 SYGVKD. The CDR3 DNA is TGTGCCATCACTTCGGACAGGGCTTCTGGAAACACCATATTTTTT. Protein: CAITSDRASGNTIFF.

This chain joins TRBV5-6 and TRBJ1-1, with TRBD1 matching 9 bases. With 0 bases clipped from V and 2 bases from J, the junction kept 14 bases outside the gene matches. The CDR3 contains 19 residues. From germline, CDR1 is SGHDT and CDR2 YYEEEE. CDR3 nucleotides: TGTGCCAGCAGCTTGGCGGGGACAGGGTTTCGGGAGCACAACACTGAAGCTTTCTTT. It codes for CASSLAGTGFREHNTEAFF.

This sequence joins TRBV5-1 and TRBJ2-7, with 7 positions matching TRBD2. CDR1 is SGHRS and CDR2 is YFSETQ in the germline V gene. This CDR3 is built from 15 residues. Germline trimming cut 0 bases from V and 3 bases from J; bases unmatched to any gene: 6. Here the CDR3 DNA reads TGCGCCAGCAGCTTGGTCGAGCGGGGTGACTACGAGCAGTACTTC. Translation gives CASSLVERGDYEQYF. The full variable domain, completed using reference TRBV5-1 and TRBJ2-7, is KAGVTQTPRYLIKTRGQQVTLSCSPISGHRSVSWYQQTPGQGLQFLFEYFSETQRNKGNFPGRFSGRQFSNSRSEMNVSTLELGDSALYLCASSLVERGDYEQYFGPGTRLTVT.

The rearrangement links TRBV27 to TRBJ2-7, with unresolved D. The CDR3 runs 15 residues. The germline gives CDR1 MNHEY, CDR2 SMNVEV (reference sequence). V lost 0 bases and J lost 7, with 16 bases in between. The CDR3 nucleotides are TGTGCCAGCAGTTTATCGTTGACTGCCCCCTCGGAGCAGTACTTC. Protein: CASSLSLTAPSEQYF.

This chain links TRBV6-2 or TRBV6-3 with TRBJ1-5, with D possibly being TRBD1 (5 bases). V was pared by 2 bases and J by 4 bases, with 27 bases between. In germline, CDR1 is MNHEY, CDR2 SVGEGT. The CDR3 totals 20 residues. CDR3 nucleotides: TGTGCCAGCAGTTACCGGACGAGAAGGGCTTCCACCCAGGGTAATCAGCCCCAGCATTTT. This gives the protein CASSYRTRRASTQGNQPQHF.

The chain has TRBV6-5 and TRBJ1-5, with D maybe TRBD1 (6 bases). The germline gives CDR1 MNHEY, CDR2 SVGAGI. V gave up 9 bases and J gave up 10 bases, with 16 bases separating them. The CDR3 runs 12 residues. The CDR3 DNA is TGTGCCAGTCAACAGGGTCACAGCCCCCAGCATTTT. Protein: CASQQGHSPQHF.

Here the CDR3 DNA reads TGTGCCTGGGACAGGTACTATGAGCAGTTCTTC. Protein product: CAWDRYYEQFF. J is TRBJ2-1 and V is TRBV30; TRBD1 is a possible D gene (6 bases). The CDR3 is made up of 11 amino acids. Trimming shortened V by 5 bases and J by 8 bases, and 10 bases separated the two germline ends. Germline values: CDR1 GTSNPN, CDR2 SVGIG (reference sequence).

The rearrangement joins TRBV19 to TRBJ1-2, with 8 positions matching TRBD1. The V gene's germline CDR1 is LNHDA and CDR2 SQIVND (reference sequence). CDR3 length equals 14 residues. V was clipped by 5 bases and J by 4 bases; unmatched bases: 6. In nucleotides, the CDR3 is TGTGCCAGTAGTCATACAGGGGGGAGCTATGGCTACACCTTC. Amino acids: CASSHTGGSYGYTF.

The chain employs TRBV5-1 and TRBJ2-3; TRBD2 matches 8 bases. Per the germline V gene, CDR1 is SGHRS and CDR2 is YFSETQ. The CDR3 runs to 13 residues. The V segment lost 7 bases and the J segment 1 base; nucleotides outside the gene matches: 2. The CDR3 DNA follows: TGCGCCAGCGATAGCGGGGGCACAGATACGCAGTATTTT. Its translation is CASDSGGTDTQYF.

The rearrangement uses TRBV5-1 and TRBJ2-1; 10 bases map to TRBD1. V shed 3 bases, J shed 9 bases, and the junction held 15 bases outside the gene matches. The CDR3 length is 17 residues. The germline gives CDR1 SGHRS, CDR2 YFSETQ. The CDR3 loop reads CASSWGMTGGAPGEQFF. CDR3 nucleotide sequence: TGCGCCAGCAGCTGGGGAATGACAGGGGGCGCCCCCGGTGAGCAGTTCTTC.

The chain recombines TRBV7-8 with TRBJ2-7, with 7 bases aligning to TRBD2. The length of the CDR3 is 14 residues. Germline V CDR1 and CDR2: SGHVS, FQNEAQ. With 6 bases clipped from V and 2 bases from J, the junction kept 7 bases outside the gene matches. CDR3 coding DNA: TGTGCCAGCAGGGCAGGGAGGGGCCCCTACGAGCAGTACTTC. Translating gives CASRAGRGPYEQYF.